The clone carrying this T cell receptor beta chain appeared a few times. The sample belongs to a study of spatial heterogeneity in lung cancer. MiXCR, run by TCRdb on the 5' RACE reads, gives a single entry per CDR3 protein. This sample carries more than 80,000 distinct CDR3 sequences, 10% to 15% of them seen once, and the ten largest clones take 35% to 50%. V was shortened by 0 bases and J by 0 bases, with 11 bases between the two germline ends. This CDR3 region has 16 residues. Germline CDR1 reads SGHTA; CDR2 reads FQGNSA. Described time point: sample taken at primary tumor resection. Donors were approximately 70 untreated early-stage non-small cell lung cancer patients.

This clonotype was sampled from a male donor with early-stage non-small cell lung cancer. The chain couples TRBV7-2 to TRBJ1-2; D is uncertain. Sequencing was performed on PBMCs, taken at surgery. CDR3 residues: CASSLAAETTNYGYTF. The CDR3 nucleotides are TGTGCCAGCAGCTTAGCAGCGGAGACCACTAACTATGGCTACACCTTC.